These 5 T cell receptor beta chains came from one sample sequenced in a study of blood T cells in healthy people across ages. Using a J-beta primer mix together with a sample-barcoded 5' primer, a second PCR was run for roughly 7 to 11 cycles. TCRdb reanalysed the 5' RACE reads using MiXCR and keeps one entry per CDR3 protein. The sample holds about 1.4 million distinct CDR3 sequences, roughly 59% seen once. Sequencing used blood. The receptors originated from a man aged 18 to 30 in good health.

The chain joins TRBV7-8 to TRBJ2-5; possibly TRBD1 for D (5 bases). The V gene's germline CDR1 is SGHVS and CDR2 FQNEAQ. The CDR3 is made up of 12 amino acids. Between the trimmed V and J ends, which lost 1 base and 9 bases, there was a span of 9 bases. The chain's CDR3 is CASSLDRRPQYF. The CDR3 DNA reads TGTGCCAGCAGCTTAGACAGGCGGCCCCAGTACTTC.

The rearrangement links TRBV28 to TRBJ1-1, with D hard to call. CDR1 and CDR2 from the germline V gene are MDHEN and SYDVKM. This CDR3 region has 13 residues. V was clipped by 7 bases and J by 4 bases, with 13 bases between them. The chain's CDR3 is CASMAGISTEAFF. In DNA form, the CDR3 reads TGTGCCAGCATGGCGGGAATAAGCACTGAAGCTTTCTTT.

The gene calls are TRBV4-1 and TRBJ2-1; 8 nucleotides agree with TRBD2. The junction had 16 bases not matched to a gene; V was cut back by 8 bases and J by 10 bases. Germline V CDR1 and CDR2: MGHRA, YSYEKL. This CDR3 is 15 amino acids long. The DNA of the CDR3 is TGCGCCAGCGGCTTTCTAGCGGGTCGTGGGTACGAGCAGTTCTTC. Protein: CASGFLAGRGYEQFF.

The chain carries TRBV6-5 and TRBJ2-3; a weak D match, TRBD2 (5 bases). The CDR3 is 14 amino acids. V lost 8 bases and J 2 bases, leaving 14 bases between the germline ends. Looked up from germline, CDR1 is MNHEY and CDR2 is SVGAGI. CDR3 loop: CASVGPTNTDTQYF. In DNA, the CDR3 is TGTGCCAGCGTAGGCCCGACTAACACAGATACGCAGTATTTT.

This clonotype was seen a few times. In nucleotides, the CDR3 is TGTGCCAGCAGTTTACAGGGCGTAGATACGCAGTATTTT. Amino acids: CASSLQGVDTQYF. The chain joins TRBV27 to TRBJ2-3; a possible D gene is TRBD1 (5 bases). Between the trimmed V and J ends, which lost 2 bases and 5 bases, there was a span of 8 bases. Germline values: CDR1 MNHEY, CDR2 SMNVEV (reference sequence). This CDR3 spans 13 amino acids.